This T cell receptor beta chain was captured in a study of blood T cell repertoires in COVID-19. Whole-study context: COVID-19 samples collected from the United States, Italy and Spain covered acute and convalescent phases. PBMCs, B-cell-depleted T cells, or T cells were the source of the cDNA or gDNA that made up the material.

Original data processing: Amplification of reference gene primers was used by the study to estimate nucleated cell counts. Only in-frame clones appear in the TCRdb table, and some are missing; sequencing was by immunoSEQ multiplex PCR. V, J and clone size are those of that table, while D and trimming were read from the DNA. Of hundreds of thousands of clones listed, approximately 90% are singletons. CDR3 length: 15 residues. Per the germline V gene, CDR1 is SQVTM and CDR2 is ANQGSEA. With 6 bases clipped from V and 2 bases from J, the junction kept 8 bases outside the gene matches. The chain is built from TRBV29-1 and TRBJ1-3, with TRBD1 matching 9 bases. Sequenced input: peripheral blood. This receptor was identified in a woman aged 25 to 45 with acute or convalescent COVID-19. The CDR3 nucleotides read TGCAGCGTCCTTACCCGACAGGGGGCTGGAAACACCATATATTTT. It yields the protein CSVLTRQGAGNTIYF.